The 20 T cell receptor beta chains presented below share a single source sample, sequenced in a study of OX40 agonist ivuxolimab in advanced cancers. Method: immunoSEQ multiplex PCR; TCRdb's copy keeps in-frame clones and lacks some. The sample contains tens of thousands of clones, roughly 90% of which appear only once. The sample consisted of CD4+ or CD8+ T cells sorted from blood, taken in a trial of the OX40 agonist ivuxolimab. All receptors derive from an adult with an advanced solid tumor such as melanoma, head and neck, liver or kidney cancer.

V is TRBV28 and J is TRBJ2-7, with D perhaps TRBD1 or TRBD2 (6 bases each). Per the germline V gene, CDR1 is MDHEN and CDR2 is SYDVKM. This CDR3 is built from 15 residues. V gave up 5 bases and J gave up 0 bases, with 14 bases separating them. This CDR3 reads CASSPPGADSYEQYF. CDR3 DNA: TGTGCCAGCAGTCCCCCGGGGGCAGACTCCTACGAGCAGTACTTC.

CDR3 in amino acids: CASSRDRAAYNEQFF. CDR3 nucleotides: TGTGCCAGCAGCCGGGACAGGGCGGCCTACAATGAGCAGTTCTTC. The genes are TRBV5-4 and TRBJ2-1, with TRBD1 matching 9 bases. This CDR3 is 15 amino acids long. Germline V lookup: CDR1 SGHNT, CDR2 YYREEE (reference sequence). Trimming at V came to 4 bases and at J to 2 bases, leaving 4 bases not matched to a gene.

The chain combines TRBV7-2 with TRBJ2-3; 9 bases agree with TRBD2. V was pared by 1 base and J by 2 bases, with 7 bases of the junction left unmatched. This CDR3 has 17 residues. Germline V gives CDR1 SGHTA, CDR2 FQGNSA. The DNA of the CDR3 is TGTGCCAGCAGCTTAGGACTGACTAGCGGAAACACAGATACGCAGTATTTT. This gives the protein CASSLGLTSGNTDTQYF.

The rearrangement joins TRBV27 to TRBJ2-7, with D maybe TRBD1 (6 bases). The CDR3 is made up of 18 amino acids. Trimming pared 4 bases from V and 0 bases from J, leaving 22 bases between. Germline V gene lookup returns CDR1 MNHEY and CDR2 SMNVEV (reference sequence). DNA of the CDR3: TGTGCCAGCAGTTCTGTTCCCCATTCAGGGGTCTTCTCCTACGAGCAGTACTTC. Its protein is CASSSVPHSGVFSYEQYF.

This rearrangement joins TRBV6-6 to TRBJ2-7; tentative D call: TRBD1 (5 bases). Germline values: CDR1 MNHNY, CDR2 SVGAGI (reference sequence). With 5 bases removed from V and 7 bases from J, the gap between germline ends came to 9 bases. The length of the CDR3 is 11 residues. CDR3 nucleotides: TGTGCCAGCAGTAGATCAGGGGAGCAGTACTTC. The encoded protein is CASSRSGEQYF.

The rearrangement links TRBV11-3 to TRBJ2-5, with 7 bases lining up with TRBD1. Losses at the gene ends were 2 bases for V and 0 bases for J; bases not matched to a gene: 0. Germline V gene data show CDR1 as SGHNT and CDR2 as YENEEA. The CDR3 totals 14 residues. Written as DNA, the CDR3 is TGTGCCAGCAGCTTAACAGGGGACCAAGAGACCCAGTACTTC. The encoded protein is CASSLTGDQETQYF.

The V and J genes are TRBV7-3 and TRBJ2-1, with D possibly matching TRBD1 (5 bases). CDR3 length equals 15 residues. V gave up 3 bases and J gave up 7 bases, with 16 bases separating them. Germline CDR1 and CDR2: SGHTA and FQGTGA. Here the CDR3 reads CASSLAIAGSNEQFF. CDR3 DNA: TGTGCCAGCAGCTTGGCAATCGCAGGGTCAAATGAGCAGTTCTTC.

The chain is built from TRBV13 and TRBJ1-2; no clear D gene. CDR1 is PRHDT, CDR2 FYEKMQ, per germline (reference sequence). V lost 5 bases and J lost 8, with 15 bases in between. The CDR3 is made up of 13 amino acids. CDR3 DNA sequence: TGTGCCAGCAGCCCCCAAGACTTGGGCGGCTACACCTTC. Its translation is CASSPQDLGGYTF.

This chain joins TRBV7-2 and TRBJ2-6, with D unclear. The CDR3 runs to 18 residues. CDR1 is SGHTA and CDR2 is FQGNSA in the germline V gene. V was trimmed by 5 bases and J by 1 base, leaving 18 bases between them. This CDR3 is CASSPRVGSRSGANVLTF. In nucleotides, the CDR3 is TGTGCCAGCAGCCCTCGGGTGGGTTCCAGGTCTGGGGCCAACGTCCTGACTTTC.

The rearrangement joins TRBV4-2 to TRBJ2-5, with D possibly being TRBD1 (6 bases). Germline V gene sequence: CDR1 LGHNA, CDR2 YNFKEQ. V was cut by 1 base and J by 5 bases, with 8 bases left in between. The CDR3 has 13 residues. The DNA for the CDR3 is TGTGCCAGCAGCCAAGGGACAGCGGAGACCCAGTACTTC. Residues: CASSQGTAETQYF.

J is TRBJ1-2 and V is TRBV28, with 7 bases lining up with TRBD1. There are 15 residues in the CDR3. Germline-derived CDR1 and CDR2 are MDHEN and SYDVKM. J gave up 5 bases and V 6 bases, and 12 bases lay outside the gene matches. CDR3 loop: CASSPWDSRGYGYTF. CDR3 bases: TGTGCCAGCAGCCCCTGGGACAGTCGAGGGTATGGCTACACCTTC.

The chain recombines TRBV5-6 with TRBJ2-1; possible D gene TRBD2, 6 bases. Trimming stripped 4 bases from V and 3 bases from J, with 17 bases between. CDR3 length equals 16 residues. Germline CDR1 is SGHDT and CDR2 is YYEEEE. As DNA, the CDR3 is TGTGCCAGCAGCGTCTCAACCGGGAGCCACTACAATGAGCAGTTCTTC. Translated, it gives CASSVSTGSHYNEQFF.

This CDR3 reads CASRPGHLNTEAFF. The CDR3 bases are TGTGCCAGCAGGCCCGGACATCTTAACACTGAAGCTTTCTTT. The chain employs TRBV7-2 and TRBJ1-1; possibly TRBD1 for D (5 bases). V was pared by 6 bases and J by 2 bases, with 13 bases between. The CDR3 has 14 residues. Per the germline V gene, CDR1 is SGHTA and CDR2 is FQGNSA. The complete variable domain, with remaining parts taken from reference TRBV7-2 and TRBJ1-1, reads GAGVSQSPSNKVTEKGKDVELRCDPISGHTALYWYRQSLGQGLEFLIYFQGNSAPDKSGLPSDRFSAERTGGSVSTLTIQRTQQEDSAVYLCASRPGHLNTEAFFGQGTRLTVV.

This rearrangement joins TRBV7-6 to TRBJ1-4; 10 bases align to TRBD1. The CDR3 has 14 residues. Germline assignment: CDR1 SGHVS and CDR2 FNYEAQ. The J segment lost 3 bases and the V segment lost 6 bases, leaving 1 base of the junction unmatched. CDR3 nucleotide sequence: TGTGCCAGCAGGGGGACAGGGGCTAATGAAAAACTGTTTTTT. Residues: CASRGTGANEKLFF. The full variable domain, its missing parts supplied by reference TRBV7-6 and TRBJ1-4, is GAGVSQSPRYKVTKRGQDVALRCDPISGHVSLYWYRQALGQGPEFLTYFNYEAQQDKSGLPNDRFSAERPEGSISTLTIQRTEQRDSAMYRCASRGTGANEKLFFGSGTQLSVL.

A single count supports this clone. V and J are TRBV5-1 and TRBJ2-1, with TRBD2 as a possible D gene (5 bases). Trimming shortened V by 4 bases and J by 2 bases, and 13 bases separated the two germline ends. The germline V gene encodes CDR1 SGHRS and CDR2 YFSETQ. The CDR3 contains 15 residues. The CDR3 DNA reads TGCGCCAGCAGCCGGGATTTAAGCGCCTACAATGAGCAGTTCTTC. Translation gives CASSRDLSAYNEQFF.

The chain is built from TRBV6-6 and TRBJ2-1; no firm D call. Trimming removed 5 bases at V and 5 bases at J, with 16 bases between. CDR3 length: 15 residues. The germline V gene has CDR1 MNHNY and CDR2 SVGAGI (reference sequence). CDR3 amino acids: CASSNPSRRDNEQFF. In DNA, the CDR3 is TGTGCCAGCAGTAACCCCTCAAGACGGGACAATGAGCAGTTCTTC.

The chain links TRBV5-4 to TRBJ2-5; D ambiguous. The CDR3 spans 14 residues. Trimming removed 3 bases from V and 5 bases from J, with 14 bases in between. Germline lookup yields CDR1 SGHNT and CDR2 YYREEE (reference sequence). The CDR3 DNA follows: TGTGCCAGCAGCTACCGACCTTTCGGGGAGACCCAGTACTTC. This encodes CASSYRPFGETQYF.

This sequence joins TRBV6-1 and TRBJ2-3; tentative D call: TRBD1 (6 bases). Germline V CDR1 and CDR2: MNHNS, SASEGT. V was clipped by 2 bases and J by 1 base, with 13 bases between them. The length of the CDR3 is 16 residues. CDR3 loop: CASSEHPGVGTDTQYF. In DNA, the CDR3 is TGTGCCAGCAGTGAACACCCAGGGGTGGGCACAGATACGCAGTATTTT.

The CDR3 coding sequence is TGTGCCAGTAGTATAGGCGGGAGTGTAAATGAGCAGTTCTTC. It is translated as CASSIGGSVNEQFF. V is TRBV19 and J is TRBJ2-1; 7 bases agree with TRBD2. V shed 1 base, J shed 7 bases, and the junction held 4 bases outside the gene matches. The germline V gene has CDR1 LNHDA and CDR2 SQIVND (reference sequence). The CDR3 sequence is 14 residues long.

The rearrangement uses TRBV28 and TRBJ2-5; D perhaps matches TRBD1 (6 bases). The germline gives CDR1 MDHEN, CDR2 SYDVKM. The V end lost 5 bases, the J end lost 2 bases, and 12 bases lay between the germline ends. This CDR3 is 14 amino acids long. CDR3 nucleotides: TGTGCCAGCAGTATAGGACAGTTTCAAGAGACCCAGTACTTC. Protein: CASSIGQFQETQYF.